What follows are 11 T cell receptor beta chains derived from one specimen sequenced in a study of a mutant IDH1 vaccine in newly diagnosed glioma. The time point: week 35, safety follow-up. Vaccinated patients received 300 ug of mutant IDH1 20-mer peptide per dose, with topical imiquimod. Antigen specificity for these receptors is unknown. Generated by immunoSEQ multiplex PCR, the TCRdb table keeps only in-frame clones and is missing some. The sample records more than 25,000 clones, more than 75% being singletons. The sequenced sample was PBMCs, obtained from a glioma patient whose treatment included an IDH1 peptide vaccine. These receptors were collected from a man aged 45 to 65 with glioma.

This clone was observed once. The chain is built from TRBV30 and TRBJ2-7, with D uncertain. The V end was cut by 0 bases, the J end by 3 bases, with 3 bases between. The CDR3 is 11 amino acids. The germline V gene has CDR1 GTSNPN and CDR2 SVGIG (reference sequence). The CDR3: CAWSVGYEQYF. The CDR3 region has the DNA TGTGCCTGGAGTGTTGGCTACGAGCAGTACTTC.

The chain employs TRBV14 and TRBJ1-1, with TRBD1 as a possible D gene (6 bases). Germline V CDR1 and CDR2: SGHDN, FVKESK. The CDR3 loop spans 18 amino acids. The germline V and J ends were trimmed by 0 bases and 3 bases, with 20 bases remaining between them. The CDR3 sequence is CASSQDLWDKRRDTEAFF. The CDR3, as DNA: TGTGCCAGCAGCCAAGATTTATGGGACAAAAGGAGGGACACTGAAGCTTTCTTT.

The chain's CDR3 is CASSDGSANEKLFF. DNA of the CDR3: TGTGCCAGCAGTGACGGGAGCGCTAATGAAAAACTGTTTTTT. V gene TRBV25-1 combines with J gene TRBJ1-4, with unresolved D. The CDR3 is 14 amino acids. Germline loops: CDR1 MGHDK, CDR2 SYGVNS. Trimming removed 3 bases from V and 3 bases from J, with 8 bases in between.

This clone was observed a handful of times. For the CDR3, the DNA is TGTGCCAGCCGATTAAACCGGGGCCCCTACGAGCAGTACTTC. Amino acids: CASRLNRGPYEQYF. The J gene is TRBJ2-7, the V gene TRBV6-5, with D perhaps matching TRBD1 or TRBD2 (5 bases each). The CDR3 totals 14 residues. From germline, CDR1 is MNHEY and CDR2 SVGAGI. The germline V and J ends were trimmed by 8 bases and 2 bases, with 16 bases remaining between them.

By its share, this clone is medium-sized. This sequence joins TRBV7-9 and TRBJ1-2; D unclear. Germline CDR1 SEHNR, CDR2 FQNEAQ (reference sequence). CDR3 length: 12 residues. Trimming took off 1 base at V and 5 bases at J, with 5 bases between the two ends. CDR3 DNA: TGTGCCAGCAGCTTAGACACATATGGCTACACCTTC. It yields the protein CASSLDTYGYTF.

CDR3 in DNA: TGTGCCAGCAGTCCCACAGGGGGGGATCAGCCCCAGCATTTT. It encodes CASSPTGGDQPQHF. V gene TRBV6-1 combines with J gene TRBJ1-5; 8 bases line up with TRBD1. Germline values: CDR1 MNHNS, CDR2 SASEGT. The CDR3 runs to 14 residues. After removal of 5 bases from V and 5 bases from J, the junction contained 5 bases not matched to a gene.

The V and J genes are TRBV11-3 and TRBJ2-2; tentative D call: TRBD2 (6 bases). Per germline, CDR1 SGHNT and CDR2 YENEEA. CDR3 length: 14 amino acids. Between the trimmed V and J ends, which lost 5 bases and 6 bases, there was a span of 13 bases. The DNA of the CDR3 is TGTGCCAGCAGCCTAGGAGGGGAGGCCGGGGAGCTGTTTTTT. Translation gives CASSLGGEAGELFF.

The CDR3 DNA is TGCGCCAGCAGCTCTGACACCCACTATGGCTACACCTTC. It codes for CASSSDTHYGYTF. The rearrangement uses TRBV5-1 and TRBJ1-2, with D unresolved. This CDR3 is built from 13 residues. Germline values: CDR1 SGHRS, CDR2 YFSETQ. Trimming removed 3 bases from V and 3 bases from J, with 9 bases in between.

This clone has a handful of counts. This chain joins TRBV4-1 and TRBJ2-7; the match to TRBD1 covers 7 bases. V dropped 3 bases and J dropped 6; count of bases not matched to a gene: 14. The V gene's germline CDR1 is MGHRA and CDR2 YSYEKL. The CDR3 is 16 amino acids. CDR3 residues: CASSHSPSRQGAEQYF. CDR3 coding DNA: TGCGCCAGCAGCCACTCGCCGTCCCGACAGGGCGCCGAGCAGTACTTC.

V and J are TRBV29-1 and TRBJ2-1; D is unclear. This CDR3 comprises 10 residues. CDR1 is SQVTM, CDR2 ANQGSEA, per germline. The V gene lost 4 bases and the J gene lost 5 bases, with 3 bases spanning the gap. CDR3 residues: CSVGNNEQFF. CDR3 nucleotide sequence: TGCAGCGTTGGAAACAATGAGCAGTTCTTC.

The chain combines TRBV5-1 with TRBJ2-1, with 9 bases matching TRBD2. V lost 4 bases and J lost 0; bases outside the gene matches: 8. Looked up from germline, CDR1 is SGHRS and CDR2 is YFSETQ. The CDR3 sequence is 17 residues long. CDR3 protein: CASSPTSGFSSYNEQFF. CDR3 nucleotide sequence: TGCGCCAGCAGCCCTACTAGCGGGTTTAGCTCCTACAATGAGCAGTTCTTC.